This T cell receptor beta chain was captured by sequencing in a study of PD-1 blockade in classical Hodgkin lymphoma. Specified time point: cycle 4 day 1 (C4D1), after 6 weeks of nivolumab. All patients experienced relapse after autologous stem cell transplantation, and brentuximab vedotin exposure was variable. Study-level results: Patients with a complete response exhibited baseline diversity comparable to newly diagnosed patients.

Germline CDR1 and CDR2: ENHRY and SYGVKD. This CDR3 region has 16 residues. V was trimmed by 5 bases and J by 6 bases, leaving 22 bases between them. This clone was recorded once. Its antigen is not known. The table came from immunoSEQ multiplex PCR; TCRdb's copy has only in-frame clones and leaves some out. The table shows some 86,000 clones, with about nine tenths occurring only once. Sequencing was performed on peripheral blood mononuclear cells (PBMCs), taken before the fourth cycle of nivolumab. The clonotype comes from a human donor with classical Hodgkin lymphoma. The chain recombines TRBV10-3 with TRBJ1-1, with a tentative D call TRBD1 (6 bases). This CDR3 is CAISPRQDTLGAEAFF. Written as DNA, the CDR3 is TGTGCCATCAGTCCCCGACAGGACACTCTAGGCGCTGAAGCTTTCTTT.